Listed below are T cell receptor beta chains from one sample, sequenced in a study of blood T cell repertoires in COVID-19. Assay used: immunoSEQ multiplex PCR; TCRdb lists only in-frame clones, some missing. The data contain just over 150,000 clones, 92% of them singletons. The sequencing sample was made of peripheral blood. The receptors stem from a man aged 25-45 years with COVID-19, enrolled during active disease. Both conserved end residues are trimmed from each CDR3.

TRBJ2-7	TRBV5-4	ASSFGLDDEQY
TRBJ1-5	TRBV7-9	ASSLVPSGQGVAQPQH
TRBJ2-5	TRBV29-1	SVEDLSDRPN
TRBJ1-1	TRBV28	ASSPLNRDPSLEAF
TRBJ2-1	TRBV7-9	ASSLTSGGVLNEQF
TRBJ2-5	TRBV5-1	ASSSLNRGQETQY
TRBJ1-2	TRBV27	ASSLGEGYGYT
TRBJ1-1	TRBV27	ASSLSGDVGAF
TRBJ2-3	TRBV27	ASSLSGTFHTDTQY
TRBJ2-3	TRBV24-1	ATSDPGQGSDTQY
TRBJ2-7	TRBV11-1	ASSRTTESSYEQY
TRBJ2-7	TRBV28	ASSVAGVSYEQY
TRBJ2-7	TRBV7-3	ASSLTGQSSSYEQY
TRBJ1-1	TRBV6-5	ASRSEAGEDTEAF
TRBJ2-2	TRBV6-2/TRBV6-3	ASSYRMTSMDTGELF
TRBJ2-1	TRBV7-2	ASSASGPHEQF
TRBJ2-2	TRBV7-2	ASSFQVTGELF
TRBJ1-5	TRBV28	ASYTPGQGFNQPQH
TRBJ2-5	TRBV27	ASSFHSGRGQETQY
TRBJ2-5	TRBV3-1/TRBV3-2	ASRLHREETQY
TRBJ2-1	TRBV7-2	ASSSTGGREQF
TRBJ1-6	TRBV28	ASSLRDRGSSPLH
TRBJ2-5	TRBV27	ASSLFLDFQETQY
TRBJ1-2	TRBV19	ASNRQGGYGYT
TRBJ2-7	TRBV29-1	SVLRQGTFAYEQY
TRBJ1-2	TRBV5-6	ASSSSGVTDDYGYT
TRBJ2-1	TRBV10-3	AISTDRLEQF
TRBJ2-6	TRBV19	ASRRYATQDVLT
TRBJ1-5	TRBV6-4	ASPGGQGNQPQH
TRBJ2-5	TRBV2	ASNPNGLVGETQY
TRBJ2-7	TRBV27	ASRDRDLYEQY
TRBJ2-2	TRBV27	ASNSGTGRGKGGELF
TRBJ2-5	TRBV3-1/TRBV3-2	ASSTGLAGVETQY
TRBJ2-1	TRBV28	ATRTSDVNEQF
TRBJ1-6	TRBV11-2	ASSPHGRGYNSPLH
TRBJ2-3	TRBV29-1	SVDPGTRWGRRGTDTQY
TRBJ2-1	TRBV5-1	ASSRQGGATYNEQF
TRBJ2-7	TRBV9	ASSVGLAGGPREQY
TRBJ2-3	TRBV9	ASSVVASGGIRSTDTQY
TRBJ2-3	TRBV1	TSSQDLTSGGSTDTQY
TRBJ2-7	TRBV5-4	ASSLGLAGSYEQY
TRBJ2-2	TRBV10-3	AISDLAGATNTGELF
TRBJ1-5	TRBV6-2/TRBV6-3	ASSSRTGLRPQH
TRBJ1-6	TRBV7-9	ASSLGQAGSPLH
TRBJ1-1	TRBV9	ASSAQGRGVLGTAF
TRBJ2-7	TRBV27	ASRSSSYEQY
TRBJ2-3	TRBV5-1	ASSYTGTSGRNTQY
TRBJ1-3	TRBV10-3	AISDVRGVTGNTIY
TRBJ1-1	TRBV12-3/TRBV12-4	ASSAGTGRAF
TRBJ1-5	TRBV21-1	ALKRGGLVNQPQH